This TCR beta chain was observed in a study of shared clonotypes between healthy human individuals. Germline assignment: CDR1 MDHEN and CDR2 SYDVKM. Between the trimmed V and J ends, which lost 1 base and 1 base, there was a span of 22 bases. The CDR3 sequence is 20 residues long. This clone was recorded only once. In the original workflow: ImmunoSEQ yielded junction-only sequences lacking quality scores, so filtering differed. Profiling relied on immunoSEQ multiplex PCR, and the TCRdb table lists in-frame clones only, not all of them. D and trimming come from the DNA, and the V and J calls and clone size come from that table. The sample shows 1,100,000 or so clones, approximately 80% of them seen only once.

Sample: memory CD4+ T cells from PBMCs. Subset noted: CD45RA-negative fraction. The rearrangement uses TRBV28 and TRBJ1-4; a possible D gene is TRBD1 (6 bases). This TCR derives from a young man in good health. Some clones in this sample may be carry-over from other donors' samples. The CDR3 sequence: CASSLSKWWGHQGTNEKLFF. Written as DNA, the CDR3 is TGTGCCAGCAGTTTATCAAAATGGTGGGGACACCAGGGAACTAATGAAAAACTGTTTTTT.